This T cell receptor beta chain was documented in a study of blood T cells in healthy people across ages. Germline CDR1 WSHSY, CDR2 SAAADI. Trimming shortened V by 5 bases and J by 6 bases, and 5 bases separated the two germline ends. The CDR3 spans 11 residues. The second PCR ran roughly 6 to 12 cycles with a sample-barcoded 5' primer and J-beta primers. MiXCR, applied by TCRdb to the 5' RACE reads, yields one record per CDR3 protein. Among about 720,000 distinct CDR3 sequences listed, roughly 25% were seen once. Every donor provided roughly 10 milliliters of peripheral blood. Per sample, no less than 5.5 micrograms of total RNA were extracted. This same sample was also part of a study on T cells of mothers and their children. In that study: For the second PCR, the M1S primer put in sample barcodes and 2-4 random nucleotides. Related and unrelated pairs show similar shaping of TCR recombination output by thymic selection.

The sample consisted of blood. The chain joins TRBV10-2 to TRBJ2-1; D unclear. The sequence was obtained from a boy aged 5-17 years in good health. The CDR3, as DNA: TGCGCCAGCAGTAGATCCAATGAGCAGTTCTTC. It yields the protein CASSRSNEQFF.